This T cell receptor beta chain stems from a study of CD8 T cells in Susac syndrome. V was pared by 6 bases and J by 1 base, with 13 bases between. The CDR3 has 14 residues. A quantity of roughly 0.5 to 1 ug RNA underwent reverse transcription using random hexamers. TCRdb passed the immunoSEQ multiplex PCR reads through MiXCR, listing each CDR3 protein once. In the table there are over 150,000 distinct CDR3 sequences, approximately 94% of which are singletons. This clonotype was picked up one time. This receptor was obtained from a human donor with Susac syndrome. The chain joins TRBV12-3 or TRBV12-4 to TRBJ2-7; D not resolved. The sequencing input was CD4+ T cells from PBMCs. CDR3 in amino acids: CASSLRLASYEQYF. The CDR3, as DNA: TGTGCCAGCAGCTTACGGCTGGCGTCCTACGAGCAGTACTTC.